The 17 T cell receptor beta chains below were found in one sample sequenced in a study of Ad26.COV2.S vaccination and SARS-CoV-2 variants. Treatment meaning: roughly 19 received Ad26.COV2.S at low or high dose, single or two shots; about 5 received placebo; per-sample allocation not given. Each sample was drawn 63 days after the first injection (of vaccine or placebo). Profiled with immunoSEQ multiplex PCR; TCRdb holds only in-frame clones, not every one. The sample consists of 500,000 or so clones, roughly 89% of them appearing once. The sample here was peripheral blood, taken in a trial of Ad26.COV2.S vaccine versus placebo. The receptors were gathered from a person aged 18 to 59 who received the Ad26.COV2.S COVID-19 vaccine or a placebo.

V is TRBV15 and J is TRBJ2-3; 9 nucleotides line up with TRBD1. The CDR3 has 14 amino acids. Germline CDR1 and CDR2: LNHNV and YYDKDF (reference sequence). V gave up 7 bases and J gave up 5 bases; unmatched junction bases: 7. CDR3 DNA: TGTGCCACCACCTATGGACAGGGGTTAGATACGCAGTATTTT. As protein: CATTYGQGLDTQYF.

The V gene is TRBV4-2, the J gene TRBJ1-2; D not certain. Germline lookup yields CDR1 LGHNA and CDR2 YNFKEQ. V was pared by 0 bases and J by 8 bases, with 10 bases between. The CDR3 has 13 amino acids. The CDR3 region has the DNA TGTGCCAGCAGCCAAGATCTAGGCGGGGGCTACACCTTC. This gives the protein CASSQDLGGGYTF.

This clone was detected only once. The chain recombines TRBV4-3 with TRBJ1-5; no clear D. The CDR3 is 14 residues long. V was pared by 0 bases and J by 6 bases, with 9 bases between. CDR1 is LGHNA, CDR2 YSLEER, per germline. The CDR3: CASSQDRTLQPQHF. CDR3 coding DNA: TGCGCCAGCAGCCAAGATCGAACTCTTCAGCCCCAGCATTTT.

The sample holds one count of this clone. This chain connects TRBV5-5 to TRBJ1-5; TRBD1 is a possible D gene (6 bases). The CDR3 contains 14 residues. CDR1 is SGHKS and CDR2 is YYEKEE in the germline V gene (reference sequence). Between the trimmed V and J ends, which lost 4 bases and 5 bases, there was a span of 13 bases. CDR3 in DNA: TGTGCCAGCAGCCTACAGGGCGTCCATCAGCCCCAGCATTTT. Protein product: CASSLQGVHQPQHF.

The genes are TRBV27 and TRBJ2-5; either TRBD1 or TRBD2 may supply D (5 bases each). The CDR3 is made up of 14 amino acids. Trimming left V 6 bases short and J 5 bases short, with 16 bases between. Germline lookup yields CDR1 MNHEY and CDR2 SMNVEV (reference sequence). CDR3 region: CASRTGTKVETQYF. CDR3 in DNA: TGTGCCAGCAGAACTGGGACGAAAGTGGAGACCCAGTACTTC.

This chain links TRBV6-6 with TRBJ1-1, with 7 positions matching TRBD1. CDR3 length: 15 amino acids. V shed 5 bases and J 1 base; nucleotides not matched to a gene: 7. Germline CDR1 and CDR2: MNHNY and SVGAGI (reference sequence). The CDR3 bases are TGTGCCAGCAGTCCTGCCCGGACAGGGAACACTGAAGCTTTCTTT. Translating it yields CASSPARTGNTEAFF.

The V gene is TRBV6-2 or TRBV6-3, the J gene TRBJ1-5; D call uncertain. CDR3 length: 12 amino acids. CDR1 and CDR2 from the germline V gene are MNHEY and SVGEGT. V lost 6 bases and J lost 7, with 10 bases in between. The CDR3 nucleotides read TGTGCCAGCAGCCCGAGGTGGCAGCCCCAGCATTTT. Translating gives CASSPRWQPQHF.

The rearrangement uses TRBV28 and TRBJ2-1, with 8 bases aligning to TRBD2. The CDR3 contains 15 residues. CDR1 is MDHEN and CDR2 is SYDVKM in the germline V gene. The trim removed 8 bases at V and 8 bases at J, leaving 14 bases unmatched. The CDR3 nucleotides read TGTGCCAGCTTCCCGGGGGGGGCTCGCAGCGATGAGCAGTTCTTC. Protein sequence: CASFPGGARSDEQFF.

The V gene is TRBV12-3 or TRBV12-4, the J gene TRBJ1-2, with D perhaps matching TRBD1 (5 bases). This CDR3 spans 13 amino acids. V was pared by 2 bases and J by 8 bases, with 12 bases between. CDR3 amino acids: CASSLRRGGGYTF. DNA of the CDR3: TGTGCCAGCAGTTTACGGAGGGGCGGGGGCTACACCTTC.

The rearrangement joins TRBV6-1 to TRBJ2-3, with D perhaps matching TRBD1 or TRBD2 (6 bases each). This CDR3 has 18 residues. V lost 2 bases and J 6 bases, leaving 24 bases between the germline ends. Per the germline V gene, CDR1 is MNHNS and CDR2 is SASEGT. The CDR3 DNA reads TGTGCCAGCAGTGAAAGATTTGCGGGACGAGGGGGGCGGGATACGCAGTATTTT. This sequence encodes CASSERFAGRGGRDTQYF.

This clone appeared a few times. This chain connects TRBV9 to TRBJ1-2; the match to TRBD1 covers 7 bases. V dropped 4 bases and J dropped 1; count of bases not matched to a gene: 10. Germline V gene data show CDR1 as SGDLS and CDR2 as YYNGEE. This CDR3 has 16 amino acids. CDR3: CASSTSKDRRNYGYTF. CDR3 sequence (DNA): TGTGCCAGCAGCACTTCGAAGGACAGGCGTAACTATGGCTACACCTTC.

This clone showed up just once. This rearrangement joins TRBV24-1 to TRBJ1-3; the D gene is possibly TRBD1 (5 bases). Germline assignment: CDR1 KGHDR and CDR2 SFDVKD. The CDR3 consists of 14 residues. V lost 4 bases and J 2 bases, leaving 8 bases between the germline ends. DNA of the CDR3: TGTGCCACCAGTGAGGCGGGGGCTGGAAACACCATATATTTT. Translated: CATSEAGAGNTIYF.

The CDR3 spells CASSPGLAGGWGFYNEQFF. The CDR3 region has the DNA TGTGCCAGTAGCCCGGGACTAGCGGGAGGCTGGGGCTTCTACAATGAGCAGTTCTTC. The chain carries TRBV19 and TRBJ2-1; 15 nucleotides align to TRBD2. Per germline, CDR1 LNHDA and CDR2 SQIVND (reference sequence). This CDR3 is built from 19 residues. Germline trimming cut 6 bases from V and 3 bases from J; bases unmatched to any gene: 12.

This sequence joins TRBV6-8 and TRBJ1-3; 8 bases fit TRBD1. Trimming took 7 bases from V and 1 from J; bases not matched to a gene: 18. The CDR3 runs to 19 residues. Germline lookup yields CDR1 MNHGY and CDR2 SAAAGT. The CDR3 DNA is TGTGCCAGCACCCTAGGGACAGGATTGGTAGTAGGGTCTGGAAACACCATATATTTT. Its protein is CASTLGTGLVVGSGNTIYF.

The chain links TRBV7-2 to TRBJ2-3; possibly TRBD2 for D (6 bases). The V gene lost 7 bases and the J gene lost 2 bases, with 19 bases spanning the gap. Germline loops: CDR1 SGHTA, CDR2 FQGNSA. CDR3 length: 16 residues. CDR3 nucleotide sequence: TGTGCCAGCACCCAGTACGGGAGCGACTCCACAGATACGCAGTATTTT. Encoded protein: CASTQYGSDSTDTQYF.

The chain has TRBV6-4 and TRBJ2-3, with D possibly being TRBD2 (6 bases). Germline loops: CDR1 MRHNA, CDR2 SNTAGT. The CDR3 contains 13 residues. V was shortened by 8 bases and J by 6 bases, with 15 bases between the two germline ends. The CDR3 reads CASSTRLWDTQYF. CDR3 sequence (DNA): TGTGCCAGCTCGACTAGACTTTGGGATACGCAGTATTTT.

The chain joins TRBV7-2 to TRBJ2-7; 12 nucleotides agree with TRBD2. Germline CDR1 is SGHTA and CDR2 is FQGNSA. V gave up 5 bases and J gave up 0 bases; unmatched junction bases: 2. This CDR3 is 15 amino acids long. For the CDR3, the DNA is TGTGCCAGCAGCAGACTAGCGGGGGCCTCCTACGAGCAGTACTTC. This gives the protein CASSRLAGASYEQYF.